The source of this T cell receptor beta chain is a study of blood T cell repertoires in COVID-19. As for the study in general: Samples taken during acute and convalescent COVID-19 were collected in the United States, Italy and Spain. Nucleic acid was either cDNA or gDNA, and it came from T cells, B-cell-depleted T cells, or PBMCs.

Germline CDR1 and CDR2: LGHNA and YNFKEQ. V was shortened by 5 bases and J by 1 base, with 15 bases between the two germline ends. The CDR3 runs 15 residues. Authors' analysis steps: Reference gene primer amplification gave nucleated cell count estimates. Sequencing used immunoSEQ multiplex PCR; TCRdb keeps in-frame clones, though not all of them. D and trimming come from the DNA, and the V and J calls and clone size come from that table. The sample has fewer than 120,000 clones; 88% are singletons. The TCR originated in a woman aged 50 to 65 with acute or convalescent COVID-19. The chain joins TRBV4-2 to TRBJ2-7, with D hard to call. The sequenced sample was peripheral blood. The CDR3 DNA is TGTGCCAGCAGCTTTGCCCCCCGGAGTTCCTACGAGCAGTACTTC. It is translated as CASSFAPRSSYEQYF.